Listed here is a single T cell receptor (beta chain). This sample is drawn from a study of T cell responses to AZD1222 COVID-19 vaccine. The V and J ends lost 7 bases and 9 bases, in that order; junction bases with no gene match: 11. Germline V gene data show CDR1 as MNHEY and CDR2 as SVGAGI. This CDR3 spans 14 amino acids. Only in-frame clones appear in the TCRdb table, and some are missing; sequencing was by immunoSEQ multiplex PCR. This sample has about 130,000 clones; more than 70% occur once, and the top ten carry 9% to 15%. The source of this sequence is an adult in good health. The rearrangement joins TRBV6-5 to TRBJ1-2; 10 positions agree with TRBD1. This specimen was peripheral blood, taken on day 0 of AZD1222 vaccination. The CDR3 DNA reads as TGTGCCAGCACCCCCTCCGGGACAGGGGAAAGCTACACCTTC. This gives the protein CASTPSGTGESYTF.